This T cell receptor beta chain was recovered during a study of blood T cell repertoires in COVID-19. Study in general: T cells, B-cell-depleted T cells, or PBMCs supplied cDNA or gDNA.

Authors' methods: Nucleated cell counts were estimated from reference gene primer amplification. Using immunoSEQ multiplex PCR, the repertoire was profiled, and TCRdb retains in-frame clones only, with some absent. For V, J and clone size, that table is used; D and trimming come from the DNA. This sample carries roughly 150,000 clones, more than 80% of them seen once, and the ten largest clones take roughly 14%. CDR1 SGHDT and CDR2 YYEEEE come from the germline V gene. The CDR3 spans 13 residues. V shed 8 bases, J shed 2 bases, and the junction held 7 bases outside the gene matches. The sample consisted of peripheral blood. The clonotype was recovered from a middle-aged woman with acute or convalescent COVID-19. The rearrangement uses TRBV5-6 and TRBJ2-7; 7 bases align to TRBD1. The DNA of the CDR3 is TGTGCCAGTCGGGACAGAATAACCTACGAGCAGTACTTC. Residues: CASRDRITYEQYF.